This T cell receptor (beta chain) was recovered during a study of CD8 T cells in ankylosing spondylitis. Trimming took 6 bases from V and 13 from J, leaving 4 bases between them. The V gene's germline CDR1 is MDHEN and CDR2 SYDVKM. The CDR3 has 9 residues. MiXCR was run by TCRdb on the 5' RACE reads, yielding one entry per CDR3 protein. The sample consists of 250,000 to 400,000 distinct CDR3 sequences, roughly 11% of them appearing once. This clonotype was seen at least ten times. This receptor was identified in a female donor with ankylosing spondylitis or in good health (not recorded which). J is TRBJ1-6 and V is TRBV28; no definite D call. Specimen: blood, either unsorted or a sorted T cell fraction (not recorded which). The CDR3 DNA reads TGTGCCAGCAGCCCCCCCCTCCACTTT. Translating it yields CASSPPLHF.